These 3 T cell receptor beta chains originate from one sample sequenced in a study of shared clonotypes between healthy human individuals. The protocol was immunoSEQ multiplex PCR, while the TCRdb copy is restricted to in-frame clones and leaves out a portion. The sample contains some 2,500,000 clones, 85% to 95% of which appear only once. Material for sequencing was naive CD4+ T cells from PBMCs. Specified subset: CD45RA+ positively selected. The receptors originated from a man between 18 and 35 years old in good health. Some clones in this sample may be carry-over from other donors' samples.

V is TRBV7-2 and J is TRBJ1-2; D is possibly TRBD1 (5 bases). Germline CDR1 SGHTA, CDR2 FQGNSA. The CDR3 has 13 residues. V dropped 9 bases and J dropped 2 bases, with 13 bases sitting between them. This CDR3 reads CASPSGENYGYTF. Written as DNA, the CDR3 is TGTGCCAGTCCCTCGGGGGAGAACTATGGCTACACCTTC.

The CDR3: CASSDRRDTGQYF. CDR3 bases: TGTGCCAGCAGTGATAGAAGGGACACCGGCCAGTATTTT. This rearrangement joins TRBV2 to TRBJ2-3; D possibly corresponds to TRBD1 (6 bases). Germline CDR1 is SNHLY and CDR2 is FYNNEI. The CDR3 covers 13 residues. Trimming shortened V by 3 bases and J by 12 bases, and 16 bases separated the two germline ends. Complete variable domain (other parts from reference TRBV2 and TRBJ2-3): EPEVTQTPSHQVTQMGQEVILRCVPISNHLYFYWYRQILGQKVEFLVSFYNNEISEKSEIFDDQFSVERPDGSNFTLKIRSTKLEDSAMYFCASSDRRDTGQYFGPGTRLTVL.

The V gene is TRBV11-2, the J gene TRBJ2-7, with TRBD2 identical over 7 bases. CDR3 length equals 16 residues. Trimming cost V 2 bases and J 2 bases; bases outside gene matches: 9. Germline V lookup: CDR1 SGHAT, CDR2 FQNNGV. The CDR3 is CASSLSLAGTTYEQYF. The CDR3 bases are TGTGCCAGCAGCTTATCTTTGGCGGGGACTACCTACGAGCAGTACTTC.